This entry is about one T cell receptor (beta chain). Its antigen is not known. MiXCR, applied by TCRdb to the RT-PCR reads, yields one record per CDR3 protein. This table holds over 750,000 distinct CDR3 sequences, less than 25% found once. These data belong to a study of response to subunit inactivated influenza vaccine. Findings of the study overall: The authors proposed limited new T cell recruitment per seasonal influenza vaccination.

Trimming removed 6 bases from V and 4 bases from J; junction bases left unmatched: 7. CDR3 length: 14 amino acids. From germline, CDR1 is SGHTA and CDR2 FQGNSA. The clonotype was recovered from a man in his fifties or sixties who received an inactivated influenza vaccine. The rearrangement uses TRBV7-2 and TRBJ2-7; 9 nucleotides match TRBD2. Material: PBMCs from blood, obtained 4 to 6 days after vaccination. This CDR3 reads CASRPGTSLYEQYF. The CDR3 DNA reads as TGTGCCAGCAGACCCGGGACTAGCCTATACGAGCAGTACTTC.